The rows below give T cell receptor beta chains drawn from one sample of a study of CD8+ T cells in alopecia areata. TCRdb's copy holds only in-frame clones and misses some; the assay was immunoSEQ multiplex PCR. The table lists over 250,000 clones, 45% to 70% of them singletons. The input for sequencing was CD4+ T cells sorted from blood, taken at week 52, from a patient treated with tofacitinib. The receptors originated from a human donor with alopecia areata. Each CDR3 is given with its conserved first and last residue. The D gene is left open where the match is weak. Rows may omit the clone size; those that give it use once, few, many or a size class.

clone_size,v_call,d_call,j_call,cdr3_aa,cdr3_nt
.,TRBV29-1,TRBD1,TRBJ2-5,CSVEGDRQETQYF,TGCAGCGTTGAAGGGGACAGGCAAGAGACCCAGTACTTC
.,TRBV15,.,TRBJ2-3,CATSRDIPGSTDTQYF,TGTGCCACCAGCAGAGATATTCCGGGTAGCACAGATACGCAGTATTTT
.,TRBV15,.,TRBJ1-5,CATSSGGQPQHF,TGTGCCACCAGCAGCGGGGGTCAGCCCCAGCATTTT
.,TRBV11-2,.,TRBJ2-5,CASSLQETQYF,TGTGCCAGCAGCTTGCAAGAGACCCAGTACTTC
once,TRBV19,.,TRBJ1-6,CASRKPGRSNSPLHF,TGTGCCAGTAGGAAACCGGGACGGAGTAATTCACCCCTCCACTTT
.,TRBV5-1,.,TRBJ2-3,CASSPTLATDTQYF,TGCGCCAGCAGCCCCACCCTAGCGACAGATACGCAGTATTTT
once,TRBV27,.,TRBJ1-2,CASSLRQIDGVGDGYTF,TGTGCCAGCAGTTTACGCCAGATCGACGGTGTAGGGGATGGCTACACCTTC
few,TRBV4-3,.,TRBJ1-2,CASSPNSDSYGYTF,TGCGCCAGCAGCCCAAATTCAGACAGCTATGGCTACACCTTC
.,TRBV27,.,TRBJ1-6,CASSLGAVDGYNSPLHF,TGTGCCAGCAGTTTAGGGGCAGTTGATGGGTATAATTCACCCCTCCACTTT
.,TRBV7-3,.,TRBJ2-1,CASSLGRGYNEQFF,TGTGCCAGCAGCTTAGGTCGAGGCTACAATGAGCAGTTCTTC
.,TRBV19,TRBD1,TRBJ1-2,CASRLGGTANYGYTF,TGTGCCAGTAGACTCGGGGGGACAGCTAACTATGGCTACACCTTC
once,TRBV27,.,TRBJ2-3,CASSLSGPPGDTQYF,TGTGCCAGCAGTTTATCGGGCCCCCCCGGAGATACGCAGTATTTT
.,TRBV19,.,TRBJ2-3,CASSLRRGTDTQYF,TGTGCCAGTAGTCTGCGAAGGGGCACAGATACGCAGTATTTT
.,TRBV11-2,.,TRBJ2-5,CASSPGVPGQETQYF,TGTGCCAGCAGCCCTGGGGTCCCAGGGCAAGAGACCCAGTACTTC
.,TRBV9,.,TRBJ1-4,CASSVDGAGEKLFF,TGTGCCAGCAGCGTAGACGGGGCAGGGGAAAAACTGTTTTTT
.,TRBV9,TRBD1,TRBJ1-3,CASTRTGVISAGNTIYF,TGTGCCAGCACGCGGACAGGGGTAATCAGCGCTGGAAACACCATATATTTT
.,TRBV27,.,TRBJ1-2,CASSRAGLSTGYTF,TGTGCCAGCAGTCGGGCCGGACTCTCTACGGGCTACACCTTC
once,TRBV2,.,TRBJ1-5,CASSVERGSNQPQHF,TGTGCCAGCAGCGTAGAGAGGGGTAGCAATCAGCCCCAGCATTTT
.,TRBV7-9,.,TRBJ1-6,CASSSDSPLHF,TGTGCCAGCAGCTCCGATTCACCCCTCCACTTT
once,TRBV30,.,TRBJ2-1,CAWSVFLYNEQFF,TGTGCCTGGAGTGTATTCCTCTACAATGAGCAGTTCTTC